Shown below are 9 T cell receptor beta chains from a single sample sequenced in a study of cytotoxic CD8 clonotypes in ibrutinib-treated CLL. The assay was immunoSEQ multiplex PCR, and TCRdb's table has in-frame clones only and misses some. Among around 300,000 clones listed, just under 80% were seen once. This sample comprised PBMCs, obtained before ibrutinib treatment. The receptor source for this set is a human donor with chronic lymphocytic leukemia.

The chain employs TRBV18 and TRBJ1-5, with D perhaps TRBD1 (6 bases). V lost 8 bases and J lost 1, with 15 bases in between. Germline CDR1 reads KGHSH; CDR2 reads LQKENI. This CDR3 has 15 residues. The CDR3 DNA is TGTGCCAGCGCGATGGGACATTCAAGCAATCAGCCCCAGCATTTT. Protein sequence: CASAMGHSSNQPQHF.

The chain uses TRBV28 and TRBJ2-3; 7 bases are a match to TRBD2. V lost 9 bases to trimming and J lost 0 bases; unmatched junction nucleotides: 6. CDR3 size: 14 residues. Germline CDR1 and CDR2: MDHEN and SYDVKM. CDR3 residues: CASSLAVSTDTQYF. In DNA form, the CDR3 reads TGTGCCAGTTCCCTAGCGGTTAGCACAGATACGCAGTATTTT.

There are a few counts of this clone. V gene TRBV11-2 combines with J gene TRBJ1-1; 8 bases map to TRBD1. V dropped 3 bases and J dropped 4; count of bases not matched to a gene: 4. Germline values: CDR1 SGHAT, CDR2 FQNNGV. The CDR3 covers 14 residues. In DNA form, the CDR3 reads TGTGCCAGCAGCTTCTCCGGGACAGGCACTGAAGCTTTCTTT. Translated: CASSFSGTGTEAFF.

The V call is TRBV12-5, the J call TRBJ2-3; tentatively, D is TRBD2 (6 bases). The germline gives CDR1 LGHNT, CDR2 FRNRAP. With 8 bases removed from V and 6 bases from J, the gap between germline ends came to 18 bases. CDR3 size: 14 residues. In nucleotides, the CDR3 is TGTGCTAGTCTCCGCCCGGGGGTGGGGGATACGCAGTATTTT. Encoded protein: CASLRPGVGDTQYF. Supplemented by reference TRBV12-5 and TRBJ2-3, the full variable domain reads DARVTQTPRHKVTEMGQEVTMRCQPILGHNTVFWYRQTMMQGLELLAYFRNRAPLDDSGMPKDRFSAEMPDATLATLKIQPSEPRDSAVYFCASLRPGVGDTQYFGPGTRLTVL.

This clone has a single count. This specimen includes other DNA sequences encoding the same CDR3. The chain is built from TRBV9 and TRBJ1-2; D uncertain. The CDR3 sequence is 13 residues long. V was pared by 0 bases and J by 2 bases, with 5 bases between. CDR1 SGDLS and CDR2 YYNGEE come from the germline V gene. The CDR3 DNA follows: TGTGCCAGCAGCGTAGACTCCAACTATGGCTACACCTTC. This sequence encodes CASSVDSNYGYTF.

The chain combines TRBV2 with TRBJ2-7; D possibly uses TRBD1 or TRBD2 (5 bases each). The CDR3 contains 13 residues. Germline-derived CDR1 and CDR2 are SNHLY and FYNNEI. The ends were cut back, 4 bases at V and 2 bases at J, with 9 bases in the middle. CDR3 amino acids: CASSAGRPYEQYF. The CDR3 bases are TGTGCCAGCAGTGCGGGGCGGCCCTACGAGCAGTACTTC.

The rearrangement uses TRBV21-1 and TRBJ1-2; the DNA was not used to check the table's D call, TRBD1. TRBV21-1 is classified as a pseudogene. CDR3 length equals 16 residues. CDR3 amino acids: CASSKDTQGFNYGYTF. The CDR3 coding sequence is TGTGCCAGCAGCAAAGATACACAGGGCTTTAACTATGGCTACACCTTC.

This clone was counted only a few times. V and J are TRBV11-2 and TRBJ2-1; D is perhaps TRBD1 (5 bases). Germline V gives CDR1 SGHAT, CDR2 FQNNGV. The CDR3 runs to 12 residues. The germline V and J ends were trimmed by 7 bases and 7 bases, with 11 bases remaining between them. CDR3 sequence reads: CASILQGNEQFF. Written as DNA, the CDR3 is TGTGCCAGCATCCTCCAGGGTAATGAGCAGTTCTTC.

In this sample, this clone turned up a few times. The J gene is TRBJ1-5, the V gene TRBV12-5; D not certain. Germline loops: CDR1 LGHNT, CDR2 FRNRAP. The CDR3 covers 13 residues. Trimming removed 1 base from V and 4 bases from J, with 5 bases in between. In DNA, the CDR3 is TGTGCTAGTGGTTTGGCTCCAAATCAGCCCCAGCATTTT. It translates to CASGLAPNQPQHF.